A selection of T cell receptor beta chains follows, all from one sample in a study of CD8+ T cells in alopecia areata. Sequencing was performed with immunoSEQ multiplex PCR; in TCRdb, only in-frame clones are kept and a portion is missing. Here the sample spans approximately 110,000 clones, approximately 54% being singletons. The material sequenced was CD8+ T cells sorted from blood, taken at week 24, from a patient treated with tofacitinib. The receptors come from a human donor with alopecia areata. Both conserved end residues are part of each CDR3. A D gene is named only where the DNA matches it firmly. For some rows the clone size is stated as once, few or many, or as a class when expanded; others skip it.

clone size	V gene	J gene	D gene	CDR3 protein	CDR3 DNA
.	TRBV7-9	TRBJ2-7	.	CASSSPGSYEQYF	TGTGCCAGCAGCTCGCCAGGGTCTTACGAGCAGTACTTC
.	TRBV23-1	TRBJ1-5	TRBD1	CASSEGGWGSNQPQHF	TGCGCCAGCAGTGAAGGGGGCTGGGGTAGCAATCAGCCCCAGCATTTT
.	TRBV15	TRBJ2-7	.	CATSKGVSGYEQYF	TGTGCCACCAGCAAAGGGGTTTCGGGCTACGAGCAGTACTTC
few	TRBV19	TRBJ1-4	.	CASCSGYEKLFF	TGTGCCAGTTGCAGTGGGTATGAAAAACTGTTTTTT
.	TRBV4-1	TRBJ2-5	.	CASSRERREETQYF	TGCGCCAGCAGCCGAGAACGGAGGGAAGAGACCCAGTACTTC
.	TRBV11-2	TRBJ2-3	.	CASSLVLPASTDTQYF	TGTGCCAGCAGCTTAGTTTTGCCAGCCAGCACAGATACGCAGTATTTT
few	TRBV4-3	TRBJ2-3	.	CASSQLRGPGTDTQYF	TGCGCCAGCAGCCAATTGAGGGGACCAGGCACAGATACGCAGTATTTT
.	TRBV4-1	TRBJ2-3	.	CASSQDRRPDTQYF	TGCGCCAGCAGCCAAGATCGTCGCCCGGATACGCAGTATTTT
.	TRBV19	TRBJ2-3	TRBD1	CASSIRTGPDTQYF	TGTGCCAGTAGTATTCGGACAGGGCCAGATACGCAGTATTTT
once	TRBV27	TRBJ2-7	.	CASSLLFPSYEQYF	TGTGCCAGCAGTTTATTATTTCCATCCTACGAGCAGTACTTC
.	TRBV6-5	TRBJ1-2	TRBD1	CATYSRDSHYGYTF	TGTGCCACTTACTCCCGGGACAGCCACTATGGCTACACCTTC
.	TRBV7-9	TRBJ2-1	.	CASSPRTHNEQFF	TGTGCCAGCAGCCCCCGGACACACAATGAGCAGTTCTTC
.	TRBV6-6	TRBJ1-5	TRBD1	CASRPDRRNQPQHF	TGTGCCAGCAGACCGGACAGGCGGAATCAGCCCCAGCATTTT
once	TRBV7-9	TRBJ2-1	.	CASSDTTYNEQFF	TGTGCCAGCAGCGATACTACGTACAATGAGCAGTTCTTC
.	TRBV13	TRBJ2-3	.	CASSSGHPTDTQYF	TGTGCCAGCAGCTCCGGACACCCCACAGATACGCAGTATTTT
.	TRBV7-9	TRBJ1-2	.	CASSLDVMSTGNGYTF	TGTGCCAGCAGCTTAGACGTTATGAGTACAGGGAACGGCTACACCTTC
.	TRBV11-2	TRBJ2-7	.	CASSSSAAWGYEQYF	TGTGCCAGCAGTTCCTCGGCAGCCTGGGGCTACGAGCAGTACTTC
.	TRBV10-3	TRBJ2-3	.	CAISLEATDTQYF	TGTGCCATCAGTCTTGAAGCCACAGATACGCAGTATTTT
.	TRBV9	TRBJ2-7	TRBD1	CASSVRTGTVYEQYF	TGTGCCAGCAGCGTTCGGACCGGGACAGTTTACGAGCAGTACTTC
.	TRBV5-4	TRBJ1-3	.	CASSDRDYGNTIYF	TGTGCCAGCAGCGACCGGGACTATGGAAACACCATATATTTT
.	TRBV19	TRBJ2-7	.	CASSIFFPPYEQYF	TGTGCCAGTAGTATATTCTTCCCCCCCTACGAGCAGTACTTC
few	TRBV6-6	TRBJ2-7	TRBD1	CASSSPGTGVEQYF	TGTGCCAGCAGTTCCCCCGGGACAGGGGTTGAGCAGTACTTC
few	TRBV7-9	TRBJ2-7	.	CASSLDRIEQYF	TGTGCCAGCAGCCTCGACAGGATCGAGCAGTACTTC
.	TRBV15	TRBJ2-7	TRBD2	CATSKGLAGTYEQYF	TGTGCCACCAGTAAAGGACTAGCGGGTACCTACGAGCAGTACTTC
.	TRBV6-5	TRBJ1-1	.	CASSYRVGAEAFF	TGTGCCAGCAGTTACAGGGTCGGGGCTGAAGCTTTCTTT
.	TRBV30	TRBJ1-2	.	CAWELDTMAFGDYGYTF	TGTGCCTGGGAACTTGACACTATGGCTTTCGGCGACTATGGCTACACCTTC
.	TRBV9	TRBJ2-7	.	CASSPGPSSYEQYF	TGTGCCAGCAGCCCGGGCCCGAGCTCCTACGAGCAGTACTTC
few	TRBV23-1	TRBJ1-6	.	CATVRNSPLHF	TGCGCCACCGTTCGGAATTCACCCCTCCACTTT
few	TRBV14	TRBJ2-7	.	CASSQVGDGGEQYF	TGTGCCAGCAGCCAAGTAGGGGATGGTGGCGAGCAGTACTTC
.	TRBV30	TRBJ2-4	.	CAWSQYSGTPNIQYF	TGTGCCTGGAGCCAATACTCCGGGACACCAAACATTCAGTACTTC
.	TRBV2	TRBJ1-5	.	CASSDFRENYQPQHF	TGTGCCAGCAGTGATTTCAGGGAGAATTATCAGCCCCAGCATTTT
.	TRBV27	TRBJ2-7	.	CASSLHWDNSYEQYF	TGTGCCAGCAGTTTACATTGGGACAACTCCTACGAGCAGTACTTC
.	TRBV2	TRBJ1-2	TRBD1	CARLGTANYGYTF	TGTGCCAGGTTGGGGACAGCTAACTATGGCTACACCTTC
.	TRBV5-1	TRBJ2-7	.	CASSPMRASYEQYF	TGCGCCAGCAGCCCCATGAGGGCAAGCTACGAGCAGTACTTC
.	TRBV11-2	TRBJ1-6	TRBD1	CASSDTGDSPLHF	TGTGCCAGCAGCGACACAGGGGATTCACCCCTCCACTTT
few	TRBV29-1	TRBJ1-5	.	CSVADTGPWVRPQHF	TGCAGCGTCGCGGATACGGGACCGTGGGTTCGTCCCCAGCATTTT
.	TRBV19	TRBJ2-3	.	CASRDRTGGGEGGDTQYF	TGTGCCAGTAGGGATCGGACTGGCGGGGGAGAAGGGGGAGATACGCAGTATTTT
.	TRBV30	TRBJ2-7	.	CAWRGGQASHEQYF	TGTGCCTGGAGGGGGGGGCAGGCATCCCACGAGCAGTACTTC
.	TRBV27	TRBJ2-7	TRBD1	CASSSGDRGHEQYF	TGTGCCAGCAGTTCAGGCGACAGGGGGCATGAGCAGTACTTC
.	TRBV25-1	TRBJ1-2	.	CASSPRGGSYTF	TGTGCCAGCAGTCCCCGTGGGGGGAGCTACACCTTC
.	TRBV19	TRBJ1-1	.	CASRRRGLNTEAFF	TGTGCCAGTAGGCGAAGGGGGTTGAACACTGAAGCTTTCTTT
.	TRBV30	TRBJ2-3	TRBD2	CASTDLAGGPDTQYF	TGTGCTTCAACGGACCTAGCGGGGGGGCCGGATACGCAGTATTTT
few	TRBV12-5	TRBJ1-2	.	CASGLQGNYGYTF	TGTGCTAGTGGTCTACAGGGTAACTATGGCTACACCTTC
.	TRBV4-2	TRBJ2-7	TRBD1	CASSQARDRTYEQYF	TGTGCCAGCAGCCAAGCCCGGGACAGAACCTACGAGCAGTACTTC
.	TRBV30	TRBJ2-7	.	CAWSPTTVGEQYF	TGTGCCTGGAGCCCCACCACAGTCGGCGAGCAGTACTTC
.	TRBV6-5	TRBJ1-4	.	CASSYSNSGAREKLFF	TGTGCCAGCAGTTACTCGAATTCAGGGGCGCGGGAAAAACTGTTTTTT